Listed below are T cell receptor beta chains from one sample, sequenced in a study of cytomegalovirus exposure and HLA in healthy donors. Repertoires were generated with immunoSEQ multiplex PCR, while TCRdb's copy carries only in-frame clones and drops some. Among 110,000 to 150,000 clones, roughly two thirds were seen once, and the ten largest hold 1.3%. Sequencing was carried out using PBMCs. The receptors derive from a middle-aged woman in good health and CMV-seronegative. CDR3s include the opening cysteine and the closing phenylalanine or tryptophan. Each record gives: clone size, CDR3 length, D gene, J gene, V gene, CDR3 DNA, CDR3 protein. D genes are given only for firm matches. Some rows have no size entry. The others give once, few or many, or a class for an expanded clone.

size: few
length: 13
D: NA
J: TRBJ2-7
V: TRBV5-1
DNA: TGCGCCAGCAGCCCAAAAACAGGTGCCGAGCAGTACTTC
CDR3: CASSPKTGAEQYF

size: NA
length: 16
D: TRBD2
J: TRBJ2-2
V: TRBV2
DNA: TGTGCCAGCAGGCCAAGCGGGGGCCCGAACACCGGGGAGCTGTTTTTT
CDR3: CASRPSGGPNTGELFF

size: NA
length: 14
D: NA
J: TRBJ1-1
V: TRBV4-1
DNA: TGCGCCAGCAGCCAAGAAGTGCGCGCCACTGAAGCTTTCTTT
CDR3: CASSQEVRATEAFF

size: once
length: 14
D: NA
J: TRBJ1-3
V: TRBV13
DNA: TGTGCCAGCAAAAGACAGTTCGGTGGAAACACCATATATTTT
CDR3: CASKRQFGGNTIYF

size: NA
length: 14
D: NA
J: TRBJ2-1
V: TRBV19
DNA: TGTGCCACCCGCCGGGCTAAGCGGAACAATGAGCAGTTCTTC
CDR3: CATRRAKRNNEQFF

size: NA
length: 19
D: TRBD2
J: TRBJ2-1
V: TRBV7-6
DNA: TGTGCCAGCAGCTTTTTGATTAAGGGGCTAGCGGGATCCTACAATGAGCAGTTCTTC
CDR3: CASSFLIKGLAGSYNEQFF

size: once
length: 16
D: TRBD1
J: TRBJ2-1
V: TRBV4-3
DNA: TGCGCCAGCAGCCAAGGACTGGGACAGGGGGCGAATGAGCAGTTCTTC
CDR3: CASSQGLGQGANEQFF

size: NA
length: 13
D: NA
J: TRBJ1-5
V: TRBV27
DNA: TGTGCCAGCAGTTTTGGCGGGGATCAGCCCCAGCATTTT
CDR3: CASSFGGDQPQHF

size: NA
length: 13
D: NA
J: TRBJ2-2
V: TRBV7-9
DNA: TGTGCCAGCAGCCGGTATGACACCGGGGAGCTGTTTTTT
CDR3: CASSRYDTGELFF

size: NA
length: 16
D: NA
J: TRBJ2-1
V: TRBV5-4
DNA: TGTGCCAGCAGACCTGGGGGGACGAAAATTCAAAATGAGCAGTTCTTC
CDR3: CASRPGGTKIQNEQFF

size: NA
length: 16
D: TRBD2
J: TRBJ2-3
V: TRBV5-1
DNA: TGCGCCAGCAGCTCCTCTAGCGGGGGGAACACAGATACGCAGTATTTT
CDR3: CASSSSSGGNTDTQYF

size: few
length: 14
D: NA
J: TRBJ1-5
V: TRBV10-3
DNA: TGTGCCATCAGTGAGTCTCGGGGCAATCAGCCCCAGCATTTT
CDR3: CAISESRGNQPQHF

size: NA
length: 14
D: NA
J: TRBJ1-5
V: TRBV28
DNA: TGTGCCAGCAGCCTCCCGGAGGAGGATCAGCCCCAGCATTTT
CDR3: CASSLPEEDQPQHF

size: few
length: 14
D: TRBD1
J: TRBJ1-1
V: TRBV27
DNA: TGTGCCAGCAGTTTAGGGACAGGGTACACTGAAGCTTTCTTT
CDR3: CASSLGTGYTEAFF

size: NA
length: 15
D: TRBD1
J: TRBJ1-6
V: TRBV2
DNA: TGTGCCAGCATGGGAGACAGGGGCAGCAATTCACCCCTCCACTTT
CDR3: CASMGDRGSNSPLHF

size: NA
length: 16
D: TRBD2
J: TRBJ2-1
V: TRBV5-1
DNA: TGCGCCAGCAGCTTGGTGACGGGGGGCTCCTACAATGAGCAGTTCTTC
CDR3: CASSLVTGGSYNEQFF

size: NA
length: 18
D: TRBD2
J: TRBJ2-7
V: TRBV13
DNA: TGTGCCAGCAGCTTAGGTTCTAGCGGGGGGCCTAGCTCCTACGAGCAGTACTTC
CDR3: CASSLGSSGGPSSYEQYF

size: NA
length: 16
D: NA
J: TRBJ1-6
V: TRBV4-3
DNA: TGCGCCAGCAGCCAAGTGGAGGTCTCAAATAATTCACCCCTCCACTTT
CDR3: CASSQVEVSNNSPLHF

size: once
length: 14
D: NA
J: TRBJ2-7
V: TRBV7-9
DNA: TGTGCCAGCAGCACCGACAAATGGGTCTACGAGCAGTACTTC
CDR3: CASSTDKWVYEQYF

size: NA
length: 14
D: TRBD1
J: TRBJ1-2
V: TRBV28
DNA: TGTGCCAGCAGTGGGACAGCCTTTAACTATGGCTACACCTTC
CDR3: CASSGTAFNYGYTF

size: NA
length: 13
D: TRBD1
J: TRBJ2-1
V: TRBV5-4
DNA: TGTGCCAGCAGCCCGGACAGGGGCAATGAGCAGTTCTTC
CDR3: CASSPDRGNEQFF

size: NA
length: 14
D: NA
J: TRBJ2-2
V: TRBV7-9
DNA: TGTGCCAGCAGCTTAGTGGGCACCACCGGGGAGCTGTTTTTT
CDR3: CASSLVGTTGELFF